These 10 T cell receptor beta chains came from one sample sequenced in a study of blood T cell repertoires in COVID-19. Profiled with immunoSEQ multiplex PCR; TCRdb holds only in-frame clones, not every one. The table records a few hundred thousand clones, 65% to 90% of them present only once. Specimen: PBMCs or T cells enriched from blood (not recorded which). These receptors all come from a woman aged 18-35 years who had recovered from COVID-19.

The chain employs TRBV7-9 and TRBJ1-1, with D tentatively TRBD1 (6 bases). Trimming removed 5 bases at V and 2 bases at J, with 15 bases between. This CDR3 is 15 amino acids long. CDR1 and CDR2 from the germline V gene are SEHNR and FQNEAQ (reference sequence). For the CDR3, the DNA is TGTGCCAGCAGCCCTACGTTACAGGGAAACACTGAAGCTTTCTTT. This translates into CASSPTLQGNTEAFF. Filled out from reference TRBV7-9 and TRBJ1-1, the complete variable domain reads DTGVSQNPRHKITKRGQNVTFRCDPISEHNRLYWYRQTLGQGPEFLTYFQNEAQLEKSRLLSDRFSAERPKGSFSTLEIQRTEQGDSAMYLCASSPTLQGNTEAFFGQGTRLTVV.

CDR3: CAISRLDGEETQYF. CDR3 coding DNA: TGTGCCATCTCTCGCTTGGACGGGGAAGAGACCCAGTACTTC. V is TRBV10-3 and J is TRBJ2-5, with D perhaps TRBD2 (5 bases). V dropped 8 bases and J dropped 3 bases, with 16 bases sitting between them. The CDR3 length is 14 residues. Germline-derived CDR1 and CDR2 are ENHRY and SYGVKD.

The chain carries TRBV6-2 or TRBV6-3 and TRBJ1-5, with no clear D. This CDR3 has 14 residues. Trimming removed 3 bases at V and 1 base at J, with 7 bases between. Germline V lookup: CDR1 MNHEY, CDR2 SVGEGT. CDR3 sequence (DNA): TGTGCCAGCAGTTATTTCGGGAGCAATCAGCCCCAGCATTTT. This encodes CASSYFGSNQPQHF.

The chain employs TRBV3-1 (or the pseudogene TRBV3-2) and TRBJ1-6; 9 bases are shared with TRBD1. CDR1 is LGHDT and CDR2 is YNNKEL in the germline V gene (reference sequence). After removal of 10 bases from V and 8 bases from J, the junction contained 18 bases not matched to a gene. This CDR3 is 17 amino acids long. CDR3 in amino acids: CATSLGVWDRVDSPLHF. Here the CDR3 DNA reads TGTGCCACCTCACTTGGGGTTTGGGACAGGGTTGATTCACCCCTCCACTTT.

The chain joins TRBV9 to TRBJ1-4; weak D call: TRBD1 (5 bases). The CDR3 length is 15 residues. CDR1 and CDR2 from the germline V gene are SGDLS and YYNGEE. V was pared by 0 bases and J by 5 bases, with 11 bases between. In nucleotides, the CDR3 is TGTGCCAGCAGCGTAGGCGGGACGGGAAATGAAAAACTGTTTTTT. Its protein is CASSVGGTGNEKLFF.

The CDR3 coding sequence is TGTGCCAGTAGTATGCAGGGGCGCGACACCGGGGAGCTGTTTTTT. This sequence encodes CASSMQGRDTGELFF. This chain joins TRBV19 and TRBJ2-2; maybe TRBD1 (6 bases). This CDR3 is 15 amino acids long. Germline-derived CDR1 and CDR2 are LNHDA and SQIVND (reference sequence). Between the trimmed V and J ends, which lost 3 bases and 3 bases, there was a span of 11 bases.

The chain combines TRBV30 with TRBJ1-2; TRBD1 agrees at 7 bases. CDR3 size: 13 residues. Germline assignment: CDR1 GTSNPN and CDR2 SVGIG (reference sequence). The junction had 8 bases not matched to a gene; V was cut back by 5 bases and J by 5 bases. Written as DNA, the CDR3 is TGTGCCTGGTTCCTAAAACAGGGGTATGGCTACACCTTC. Translating it yields CAWFLKQGYGYTF.

This rearrangement joins TRBV5-1 to TRBJ1-5; D is uncertain. The V end lost 2 bases, the J end lost 2 bases, and 8 bases lay between the germline ends. Looked up from germline, CDR1 is SGHRS and CDR2 is YFSETQ. The CDR3 has 14 amino acids. CDR3 DNA sequence: TGCGCCAGCAGCTTCGAATCGGGCAATCAGCCCCAGCATTTT. Protein: CASSFESGNQPQHF.

The genes are TRBV5-1 and TRBJ2-3; unclear D gene. Germline V gene lookup returns CDR1 SGHRS and CDR2 YFSETQ. The CDR3 has 13 amino acids. V gave up 3 bases and J gave up 6 bases, with 11 bases separating them. This chain's CDR3 is CASSYRGLDTQYF. CDR3 nucleotides: TGCGCCAGCAGCTACCGAGGTTTGGATACGCAGTATTTT.

The chain links TRBV2 to TRBJ1-2; maybe TRBD1 (5 bases). Germline values: CDR1 SNHLY, CDR2 FYNNEI. Trimming removed 6 bases from V and 6 bases from J, with 11 bases in between. The CDR3 is made up of 12 amino acids. CDR3 in DNA: TGTGCCAGCAGCGAACCAGGGAATGGCTACACCTTC. Protein: CASSEPGNGYTF.